This TCR beta chain was profiled in a study of metastatic and nonmetastatic thyroid tumors. With 6 bases clipped from V and 11 bases from J, the junction kept 7 bases outside the gene matches. The CDR3 runs to 11 residues. This clone has just a few counts. Through MiXCR, TCRdb re-clonotyped the PCR reads. This table has around 70,000 clones, roughly 18% appearing once. Every patient underwent thyroid surgery untreated. The chain links TRBV12-3 or TRBV12-4 to TRBJ2-7; 7 bases fit TRBD2. The clonotype originates from a female donor with papillary thyroid cancer or a benign thyroid nodule (not recorded which). Some clones in this sample may be carry-over from other donors' samples. The material sequenced was blood. The CDR3 is CASSQLGGEYF. The CDR3 DNA is TGTGCCAGCAGCCAATTGGGAGGGGAGTACTTC.